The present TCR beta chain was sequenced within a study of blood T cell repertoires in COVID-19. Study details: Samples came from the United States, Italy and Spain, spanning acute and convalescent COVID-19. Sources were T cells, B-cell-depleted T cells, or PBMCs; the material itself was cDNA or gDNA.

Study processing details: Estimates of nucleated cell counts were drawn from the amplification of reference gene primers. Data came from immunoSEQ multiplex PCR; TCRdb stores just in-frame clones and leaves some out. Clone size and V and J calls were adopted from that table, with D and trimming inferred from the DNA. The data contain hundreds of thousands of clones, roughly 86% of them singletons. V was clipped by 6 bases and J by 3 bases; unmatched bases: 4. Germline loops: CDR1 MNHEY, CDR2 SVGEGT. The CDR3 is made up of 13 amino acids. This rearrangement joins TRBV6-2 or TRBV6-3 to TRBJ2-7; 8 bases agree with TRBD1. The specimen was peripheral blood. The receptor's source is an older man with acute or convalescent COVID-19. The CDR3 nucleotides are TGTGCCAGCAGCCCTACAGGGGGCTACGAGCAGTACTTC. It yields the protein CASSPTGGYEQYF.